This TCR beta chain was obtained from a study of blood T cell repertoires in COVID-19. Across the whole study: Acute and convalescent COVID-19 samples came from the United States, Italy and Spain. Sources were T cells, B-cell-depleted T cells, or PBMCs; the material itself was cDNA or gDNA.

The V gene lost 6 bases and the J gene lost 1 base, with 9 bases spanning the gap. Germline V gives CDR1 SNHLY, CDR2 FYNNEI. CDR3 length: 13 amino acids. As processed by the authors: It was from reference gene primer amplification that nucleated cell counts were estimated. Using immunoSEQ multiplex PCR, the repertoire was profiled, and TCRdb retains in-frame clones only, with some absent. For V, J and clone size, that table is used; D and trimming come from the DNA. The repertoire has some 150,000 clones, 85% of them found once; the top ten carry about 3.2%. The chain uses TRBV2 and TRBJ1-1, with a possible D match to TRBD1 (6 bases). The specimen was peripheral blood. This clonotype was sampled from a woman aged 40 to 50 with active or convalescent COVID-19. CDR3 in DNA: TGTGCCAGCAGCATACAGGGGAACACTGAAGCTTTCTTT. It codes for CASSIQGNTEAFF.